These 19 T cell receptor beta chains came from one sample sequenced in a study of cytomegalovirus exposure and HLA in healthy donors. Using immunoSEQ multiplex PCR, the repertoire was profiled, and TCRdb retains in-frame clones only, with some absent. Here the sample spans some 220,000 clones, around 90% being singletons. Sequencing was done on a sample of PBMCs. These receptors were collected from a woman aged 18-29 years in good health and CMV-seronegative.

The V call is TRBV2, the J call TRBJ2-5, with 9 bases fitting TRBD1. CDR3 length equals 14 residues. CDR1 SNHLY and CDR2 FYNNEI come from the germline V gene. The V gene end was trimmed by 7 bases and the J gene end by 5 bases; junction bases not matched to a gene: 8. The CDR3 nucleotides are TGTGCCAGCATTAACAGGGGGCAGGGGGAGACCCAGTACTTC. It yields the protein CASINRGQGETQYF.

The rearrangement joins TRBV10-2 to TRBJ2-7, with TRBD2 matching 7 bases. Trimming at V came to 7 bases and at J to 2 bases, leaving 8 bases not matched to a gene. The germline V gene has CDR1 WSHSY and CDR2 SAAADI. The CDR3 loop spans 14 amino acids. DNA for the CDR3: TGCGCCAGCACCCCGGGAGGAGGACCCTACGAGCAGTACTTC. Its translation is CASTPGGGPYEQYF.

The J gene is TRBJ2-7, the V gene TRBV19, with 7 nucleotides matching TRBD2. Germline lookup yields CDR1 LNHDA and CDR2 SQIVND (reference sequence). V lost 2 bases, J lost 6 bases, and 1 base stayed unmatched. This CDR3 has 12 amino acids. The DNA for the CDR3 is TGTGCCAGTAGTATAACGGGGGGCGAGCAGTACTTC. It yields the protein CASSITGGEQYF.

In its sample, this clone was seen a few times. The chain is built from TRBV20-1 and TRBJ1-1, with 7 bases identical to TRBD1. The CDR3 length is 11 residues. The V gene's germline CDR1 is DFQATT and CDR2 SNEGSKA (reference sequence). The trim removed 5 bases at V and 8 bases at J, leaving 5 bases unmatched. The chain's CDR3 is CSAARDREAFF. The CDR3 DNA is TGCAGTGCTGCCAGGGACAGAGAAGCTTTCTTT.

This chain uses TRBV27 with TRBJ1-1; D unclear. Germline-derived CDR1 and CDR2 are MNHEY and SMNVEV (reference sequence). This CDR3 has 17 residues. Trimming removed 4 bases at V and 1 base at J, with 19 bases between. The CDR3 loop reads CASSSVRFAEENTEAFF. CDR3 sequence (DNA): TGTGCCAGCAGTTCCGTTAGATTTGCAGAGGAGAACACTGAAGCTTTCTTT.

V is TRBV5-1 and J is TRBJ2-2; TRBD2 matches at 12 bases. The germline V gene has CDR1 SGHRS and CDR2 YFSETQ. V lost 5 bases, J lost 5 bases, and 1 base stayed unmatched. The CDR3 is 14 residues long. Here the CDR3 reads CASRLAGGTGELFF. CDR3 bases: TGCGCCAGCAGACTAGCGGGAGGAACCGGGGAGCTGTTTTTT.

This sequence joins TRBV30 and TRBJ1-2, with D unclear. The V gene lost 2 bases and the J gene lost 3 bases, with 10 bases spanning the gap. Germline assignment: CDR1 GTSNPN and CDR2 SVGIG (reference sequence). The CDR3 is 13 residues long. Here the CDR3 DNA reads TGTGCCTGGAGTTTTGCAGAAGACTATGGCTACACCTTC. Translating it yields CAWSFAEDYGYTF. The full variable domain, in which reference TRBV30 and TRBJ1-2 provide the parts outside the CDR3, is SQTIHQWPATLVQPVGSPLSLECTVEGTSNPNLYWYRQAAGRGLQLLFYSVGIGQISSEVPQNLSASRPQDRQFILSSKKLLLSDSGFYLCAWSFAEDYGYTFGSGTRLTVV.

This chain links TRBV29-1 with TRBJ2-1; the match to TRBD2 covers 13 bases. CDR1 is SQVTM and CDR2 is ANQGSEA in the germline V gene. V gave up 7 bases and J gave up 9 bases; unmatched junction bases: 12. This CDR3 spans 15 amino acids. The CDR3 sequence: CSAPGLAGENGEQFF. CDR3 nucleotides: TGCAGCGCTCCCGGACTAGCGGGGGAAAACGGTGAGCAGTTCTTC.

The rearrangement links TRBV14 to TRBJ2-3; tentative D call: TRBD2 (6 bases). The V gene lost 4 bases and the J gene lost 6 bases, with 17 bases spanning the gap. From germline, CDR1 is SGHDN and CDR2 FVKESK. This CDR3 spans 15 amino acids. The CDR3 region is CASSRGTIRSDTQYF. In DNA, the CDR3 is TGTGCCAGCAGCCGCGGGACGATCAGGTCCGATACGCAGTATTTT.

This chain uses TRBV4-1 with TRBJ1-2; 10 positions agree with TRBD1. Per germline, CDR1 MGHRA and CDR2 YSYEKL. This CDR3 comprises 16 residues. V lost 0 bases to trimming and J lost 4 bases; unmatched junction nucleotides: 5. CDR3 protein: CASSQEPGQGTYGYTF. Written as DNA, the CDR3 is TGCGCCAGCAGCCAAGAACCGGGACAGGGGACCTATGGCTACACCTTC.

The chain is built from TRBV5-1 and TRBJ2-2; D ambiguous. CDR3 length: 15 amino acids. CDR1 and CDR2 (germline): SGHRS, YFSETQ. The V end was cut by 4 bases, the J end by 0 bases, with 10 bases between. Here the CDR3 DNA reads TGCGCCAGCAGCCCCTACCCACCGAACACCGGGGAGCTGTTTTTT. Amino acid sequence: CASSPYPPNTGELFF.

The chain is built from TRBV5-1 and TRBJ1-4; the match to TRBD1 covers 7 bases. CDR1 is SGHRS, CDR2 YFSETQ, per germline. Trimming removed 4 bases from V and 1 base from J; junction bases left unmatched: 7. The CDR3 is made up of 16 amino acids. The CDR3 coding sequence is TGCGCCAGCAGCCGAGAGACAGGGCAAACTAATGAAAAACTGTTTTTT. This sequence encodes CASSRETGQTNEKLFF.

The CDR3, as DNA: TGTGCCAGTTCCCAGGGCAGGGCCCTCCAGGAGACCCAGTACTTC. Translated, it gives CASSQGRALQETQYF. The V gene is TRBV19, the J gene TRBJ2-5; D is possibly TRBD1 (5 bases). V was cut by 8 bases and J by 5 bases, with 21 bases left in between. This CDR3 spans 15 amino acids. Germline CDR1 reads LNHDA; CDR2 reads SQIVND (reference sequence).

This clone was seen many times. The chain combines TRBV18 with TRBJ1-2; D remains unclear. The germline CDR1 and CDR2 sequences are KGHSH and LQKENI. The V end was cut by 3 bases, the J end by 0 bases, with 17 bases between. This CDR3 region has 17 residues. CDR3 DNA sequence: TGTGCCAGCTCACCTTCAGTTTATCAATTTCCTAACTATGGCTACACCTTC. The encoded protein is CASSPSVYQFPNYGYTF.

The chain employs TRBV11-2 and TRBJ1-5, with 8 bases identical to TRBD1. The CDR3 spans 12 residues. Unmatched junction bases numbered 0, after V lost 6 bases and J lost 5 bases. Germline V gene sequence: CDR1 SGHAT, CDR2 FQNNGV. CDR3 region: CASRTGDQPQHF. DNA for the CDR3: TGTGCCAGCAGGACAGGGGATCAGCCCCAGCATTTT.

V gene TRBV7-7 combines with J gene TRBJ2-1; 8 nucleotides line up with TRBD2. Germline loops: CDR1 SSHAT, CDR2 FNYEAQ (reference sequence). CDR3 length: 13 amino acids. J was trimmed by 10 bases and V by 3 bases; bases with no gene match: 5. The CDR3 DNA follows: TGTGCCAGCAGCTTCGGGAGGGCTAGCGAGCAGTTCTTC. Protein product: CASSFGRASEQFF.

The genes are TRBV5-1 and TRBJ1-3; 9 bases agree with TRBD1. After removal of 4 bases from V and 2 bases from J, the junction contained 1 base not matched to a gene. The CDR3 runs to 14 residues. The germline V gene encodes CDR1 SGHRS and CDR2 YFSETQ. CDR3 sequence (DNA): TGCGCCAGCAGCACAGGGGGCCCTGGAAACACCATATATTTT. Amino acid sequence: CASSTGGPGNTIYF.

The J gene is TRBJ1-1, the V gene TRBV2; D is perhaps TRBD1 (5 bases). V was cut by 7 bases and J by 4 bases, with 22 bases left in between. The CDR3 length is 16 residues. Germline assignment: CDR1 SNHLY and CDR2 FYNNEI. In DNA, the CDR3 is TGTGCCAGCAACTTTCAACTGGGGCGGGGAGGCACTGAAGCTTTCTTT. It encodes CASNFQLGRGGTEAFF.

The chain recombines TRBV27 with TRBJ1-2; 8 bases are shared with TRBD1. The CDR3 contains 12 residues. After removal of 6 bases from V and 8 bases from J, the junction contained 5 bases not matched to a gene. Germline CDR1 reads MNHEY; CDR2 reads SMNVEV (reference sequence). In nucleotides, the CDR3 is TGTGCCAGCAGGGGGACAGGAGAGGGCTACACCTTC. Amino acids: CASRGTGEGYTF.